The next 26 T cell receptor beta chains were all read from a single sample in a study of blood T cell repertoires in COVID-19. The repertoire was sequenced with immunoSEQ multiplex PCR; TCRdb's copy has only in-frame clones and lacks some. Of about 180,000 clones in the sample, 88% are singletons; the top ten hold around 9.5%. The specimen was PBMCs or T cells enriched from blood (not recorded which). Receptor source: a woman younger than 35 who had recovered from COVID-19.

The chain links TRBV5-4 to TRBJ2-3; TRBD1 matches at 11 bases. This CDR3 has 17 residues. In germline, CDR1 is SGHNT, CDR2 YYREEE (reference sequence). V gave up 4 bases and J gave up 3 bases; unmatched junction bases: 10. CDR3 region: CASSRPDRGRRTDTQYF. The CDR3 DNA is TGTGCCAGCAGCCGGCCGGACAGGGGGCGCAGAACAGATACGCAGTATTTT.

The rearrangement links TRBV12-1 to TRBJ1-6; the D segment call TRBD1 is taken from the table without a DNA check. TRBV12-1 is a pseudogene locus. The CDR3 runs to 17 residues. CDR3 protein: CANLGQGMGHNRSPLHF. In DNA form, the CDR3 reads TGTGCCAATTTAGGACAGGGGATGGGCCATAATCGTTCACCCCTCCACTTT.

This rearrangement joins TRBV9 to TRBJ1-4; 10 nucleotides line up with TRBD1. The CDR3 contains 17 residues. Germline CDR1 SGDLS, CDR2 YYNGEE. Trimming removed 0 bases from V and 6 bases from J; junction bases left unmatched: 8. The CDR3 nucleotides read TGTGCCAGCAGCGTAGGCGTAGGGGGGACAGGGGATGAAAAACTGTTTTTT. Translation gives CASSVGVGGTGDEKLFF.

As DNA, the CDR3 is TGTGCCAGCAGTTACGGGCCCTCAAGCTCCTACGAGCAGTACTTC. Its protein is CASSYGPSSSYEQYF. The rearrangement uses TRBV6-5 and TRBJ2-7; D is unclear. Trimming removed 2 bases at V and 0 bases at J, with 11 bases between. Germline V gene data show CDR1 as MNHEY and CDR2 as SVGAGI. This CDR3 has 15 amino acids.

In DNA form, the CDR3 reads TGTGCCAGCAGCGGAGGGACTAGCGGGGGGCCTAGCACAGATACGCAGTATTTT. Its protein product is CASSGGTSGGPSTDTQYF. The chain carries TRBV9 and TRBJ2-3, with TRBD2 matching 15 bases. The junction had 5 bases not matched to a gene; V was cut back by 3 bases and J by 0 bases. The germline CDR1 and CDR2 sequences are SGDLS and YYNGEE. The CDR3 spans 18 residues.

V gene TRBV6-2 or TRBV6-3 combines with J gene TRBJ2-7, with 13 bases fitting TRBD2. J was trimmed by 2 bases and V by 2 bases; bases with no gene match: 0. This CDR3 is built from 15 residues. Germline-derived CDR1 and CDR2 are MNHEY and SVGEGT. CDR3 in amino acids: CASSYGLAGAYEQYF. The DNA for the CDR3 is TGTGCCAGCAGTTACGGACTAGCGGGGGCCTACGAGCAGTACTTC.

The chain joins TRBV7-2 to TRBJ2-3; 10 bases fit TRBD2. V dropped 1 base and J dropped 1; count of bases not matched to a gene: 5. The germline gives CDR1 SGHTA, CDR2 FQGNSA. This CDR3 contains 17 residues. The CDR3 sequence is CASSLELAGVRTDTQYF. CDR3 nucleotide sequence: TGTGCCAGCAGCTTAGAGCTAGCGGGGGTGCGCACAGATACGCAGTATTTT.

The rearrangement links TRBV3-1 (or the pseudogene TRBV3-2) to TRBJ1-6; a weak D match, TRBD1 (5 bases). There are 14 residues in the CDR3. CDR1 is LGHDT and CDR2 is YNNKEL in the germline V gene (reference sequence). Trimming removed 0 bases from V and 9 bases from J, with 9 bases in between. DNA of the CDR3: TGTGCCAGCAGCCAAGAGGGGGGAAGTTCACCCCTCCACTTT. It translates to CASSQEGGSSPLHF.

CDR3 nucleotides: TGTGCCAGCAGCCCGGGTGCCTCCTTCTCTGGAAACACCATATATTTT. Its protein is CASSPGASFSGNTIYF. The rearrangement links TRBV5-4 to TRBJ1-3; no reliable D call. This CDR3 comprises 16 residues. V gave up 4 bases and J gave up 0 bases, with 14 bases separating them. CDR1 is SGHNT and CDR2 is YYREEE in the germline V gene (reference sequence). The full variable domain, rest sourced from reference TRBV5-4 and TRBJ1-3, is ETGVTQSPTHLIKTRGQQVTLRCSSQSGHNTVSWYQQALGQGPQFIFQYYREEENGRGNFPPRFSGLQFPNYSSELNVNALELDDSALYLCASSPGASFSGNTIYFGEGSWLTVV.

Of note for this clone: This same CDR3 is encoded by further DNA sequences in the sample. V usage is TRBV12-3 or TRBV12-4 and J usage is TRBJ2-1; D is unresolved. The CDR3 length is 11 residues. Trimming shortened V by 1 base and J by 9 bases, and 4 bases separated the two germline ends. CDR3 DNA: TGTGCCAGCAGTTTAGGCAGTGAGCAGTTCTTC. Encoded protein: CASSLGSEQFF.

The chain couples TRBV6-5 to TRBJ2-7; D is undetermined. The CDR3 sequence is 11 residues long. Trimming left V 6 bases short and J 3 bases short, with 6 bases between. The germline gives CDR1 MNHEY, CDR2 SVGAGI. CDR3 DNA: TGTGCCAGCAGAGCAAACTACGAGCAGTACTTC. It codes for CASRANYEQYF.

This clone was seen a few times. The rearrangement links TRBV4-2 to TRBJ1-1, with 9 nucleotides matching TRBD1. The V gene end was trimmed by 4 bases and the J gene end by 0 bases; junction bases not matched to a gene: 15. The V gene's germline CDR1 is LGHNA and CDR2 YNFKEQ. CDR3 length equals 19 residues. CDR3 bases: TGTGCCAGCAGCCTAAGAGCGGACAGGGGAGGTGTCATGAACACTGAAGCTTTCTTT. Translation gives CASSLRADRGGVMNTEAFF.

J is TRBJ2-1 and V is TRBV6-4; 11 positions agree with TRBD2. The CDR3 contains 16 residues. Losses at the gene ends were 4 bases for V and 9 bases for J; bases not matched to a gene: 11. Germline V lookup: CDR1 MRHNA, CDR2 SNTAGT. The CDR3 protein is CASSVVAGGLGTEQFF. The CDR3 DNA sequence: TGTGCCAGCAGTGTTGTAGCGGGAGGGTTGGGTACTGAGCAGTTCTTC.

This chain connects TRBV5-1 to TRBJ2-2, with 7 positions matching TRBD2. CDR1 and CDR2 from the germline V gene are SGHRS and YFSETQ. The CDR3 has 18 residues. V shed 4 bases and J 3 bases; nucleotides not matched to a gene: 15. The CDR3 DNA is TGCGCCAGCAGCACAACGTCTGGCCGGGGGGTCTACACCGGGGAGCTGTTTTTT. It is translated as CASSTTSGRGVYTGELFF.

The rearrangement uses TRBV15 and TRBJ2-6; D possibly corresponds to TRBD1 (7 bases). Germline CDR1 is LNHNV and CDR2 is YYDKDF (reference sequence). V lost 9 bases to trimming and J lost 0 bases, with 15 bases between them. This CDR3 is built from 16 residues. Here the CDR3 reads CATAGGQPSGANVLTF. CDR3 coding DNA: TGTGCCACGGCCGGGGGACAGCCCTCTGGGGCCAACGTCCTGACTTTC.

The V call is TRBV7-8, the J call TRBJ1-2, with 7 positions matching TRBD1. Germline CDR1 and CDR2: SGHVS and FQNEAQ. The CDR3 contains 13 residues. V trimming: 4 bases; J trimming: 3 bases; junction bases outside the gene matches: 2. The CDR3 nucleotides read TGTGCCAGCAGCTCCGACAGGGACTATGGCTACACCTTC. Amino acid sequence: CASSSDRDYGYTF. The full variable domain, in which reference TRBV7-8 and TRBJ1-2 provide the parts outside the CDR3, is GAGVSQSPRYKVAKRGQDVALRCDPISGHVSLFWYQQALGQGPEFLTYFQNEAQLDKSGLPSDRFFAERPEGSVSTLKIQRTQQEDSAVYLCASSSDRDYGYTFGSGTRLTVV.

The chain is built from TRBV29-1 and TRBJ2-7, with TRBD1 identical over 8 bases. Germline-derived CDR1 and CDR2 are SQVTM and ANQGSEA. CDR3 length: 14 amino acids. V gave up 6 bases and J gave up 3 bases; unmatched junction bases: 10. CDR3: CSVTTGADLYEQYF. The CDR3 DNA follows: TGCAGCGTGACGACAGGGGCGGACCTCTACGAGCAGTACTTC.

The CDR3 DNA follows: TGTGCCAGCAGTGAAGTTCGACAGGGGGCCAGCTCCTATAATTCACCCCTCCACTTT. This gives the protein CASSEVRQGASSYNSPLHF. The gene calls are TRBV6-1 and TRBJ1-6; 10 bases map to TRBD1. V lost 1 base to trimming and J lost 0 bases; unmatched junction nucleotides: 6. CDR1 is MNHNS, CDR2 SASEGT, per germline. This CDR3 region has 19 residues.

The chain joins TRBV28 to TRBJ1-4, with D uncertain. CDR1 and CDR2 from the germline V gene are MDHEN and SYDVKM. The ends were cut back, 3 bases at V and 0 bases at J, with 14 bases in the middle. CDR3 size: 17 residues. In nucleotides, the CDR3 is TGTGCCAGCAGTTTCCCCAGGCGTTCCCCAACTAATGAAAAACTGTTTTTT. Translation: CASSFPRRSPTNEKLFF.

V and J are TRBV7-9 and TRBJ1-1; D not resolved. V lost 1 base and J lost 9, with 9 bases in between. Germline-derived CDR1 and CDR2 are SEHNR and FQNEAQ (reference sequence). This CDR3 is 12 amino acids long. In nucleotides, the CDR3 is TGTGCCAGCAGCTTAGATGGAGGGAAAGCTTTCTTT. It yields the protein CASSLDGGKAFF.

The V gene is TRBV19, the J gene TRBJ2-1; the match to TRBD2 covers 7 bases. J gave up 1 base and V 5 bases, and 8 bases lay outside the gene matches. The germline gives CDR1 LNHDA, CDR2 SQIVND (reference sequence). This CDR3 spans 16 amino acids. As DNA, the CDR3 is TGTGCCAGTAGTCTTAGCGGGTGGATGTCCTACAATGAGCAGTTCTTC. It specifies CASSLSGWMSYNEQFF.

The V call is TRBV7-9, the J call TRBJ2-1, with TRBD2 matching 14 bases. This CDR3 spans 16 amino acids. Trimming cost V 5 bases and J 5 bases; bases outside gene matches: 5. Germline values: CDR1 SEHNR, CDR2 FQNEAQ (reference sequence). For the CDR3, the DNA is TGTGCCAGCAGCCTCGGGACTAGCGGGAGCCACAATGAGCAGTTCTTC. This translates into CASSLGTSGSHNEQFF.

Notes on this clone: Being one base from a much bigger clone, this may be a read error. This chain connects TRBV7-9 to TRBJ2-3; a possible D gene is TRBD2 (5 bases). V was trimmed by 6 bases and J by 2 bases, leaving 6 bases between them. The CDR3 runs to 12 residues. Germline V gives CDR1 SEHNR, CDR2 FQNEAQ (reference sequence). CDR3 coding DNA: TGTGCCAGCAGAGCGGACACAGATACGCAGTATTTT. Translated, it gives CASRADTDTQYF.

This clone was seen only a few times. The chain has TRBV28 and TRBJ2-7; perhaps TRBD1 as D (7 bases). V was shortened by 10 bases and J by 4 bases, with 14 bases between the two germline ends. The CDR3 is 12 residues long. The germline V gene encodes CDR1 MDHEN and CDR2 SYDVKM. The CDR3 coding sequence is TGTGCCACCACGCCAGGGGGGTACGAGCAGTACTTC. Protein product: CATTPGGYEQYF.

The V and J genes are TRBV4-2 and TRBJ2-7; 8 positions match TRBD2. CDR1 LGHNA and CDR2 YNFKEQ come from the germline V gene. The J segment lost 6 bases and the V segment lost 0 bases, leaving 10 bases of the junction unmatched. CDR3 length equals 16 residues. This CDR3 reads CASSQEESGGTREQYF. The CDR3 nucleotides are TGTGCCAGCAGCCAAGAGGAGAGCGGGGGCACGCGCGAGCAGTACTTC.

This chain uses TRBV28 with TRBJ2-6, with 8 bases matching TRBD2. CDR1 and CDR2 (germline): MDHEN, SYDVKM. The trim removed 1 base at V and 0 bases at J, leaving 2 bases unmatched. This CDR3 has 17 amino acids. CDR3: CASSLYGRVSGANVLTF. The CDR3 coding sequence is TGTGCCAGCAGTTTATACGGGAGGGTCTCTGGGGCCAACGTCCTGACTTTC. Supplemented by reference TRBV28 and TRBJ2-6, the full variable domain reads DVKVTQSSRYLVKRTGEKVFLECVQDMDHENMFWYRQDPGLGLRLIYFSYDVKMKEKGDIPEGYSVSREKKERFSLILESASTNQTSMYLCASSLYGRVSGANVLTFGAGSRLTVL.